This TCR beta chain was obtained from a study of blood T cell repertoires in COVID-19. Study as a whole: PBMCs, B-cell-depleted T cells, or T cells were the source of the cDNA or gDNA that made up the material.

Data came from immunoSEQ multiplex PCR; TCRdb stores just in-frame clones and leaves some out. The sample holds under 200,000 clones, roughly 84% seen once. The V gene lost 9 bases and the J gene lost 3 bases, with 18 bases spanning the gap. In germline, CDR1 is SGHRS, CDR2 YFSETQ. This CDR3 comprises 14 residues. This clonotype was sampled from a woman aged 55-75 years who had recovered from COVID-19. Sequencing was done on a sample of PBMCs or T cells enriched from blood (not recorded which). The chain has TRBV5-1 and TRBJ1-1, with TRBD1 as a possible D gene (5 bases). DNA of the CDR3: TGCGCCACCAAAGAGCAGGGCTTGGACACTGAAGCTTTCTTT. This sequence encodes CATKEQGLDTEAFF.